This T cell receptor beta chain is drawn from a study of Ad26.COV2.S vaccination and SARS-CoV-2 variants. About the research overall: Donor participated within the Ad26.COV2.S arm of the COV1001 trial. Regarding the study as a whole: Whether participants received vaccine or placebo, their non-spike TCR breadth was similar. Individuals receiving vaccine had higher spike-specific TCR breadth than placebo recipients did.

Details on this clone: What it binds is not known.

Assay used: immunoSEQ multiplex PCR; TCRdb lists only in-frame clones, some missing. The repertoire consists of 380,000 or so clones, with roughly 90% occurring once and the leading ten covering roughly 10%. Described treatment: over 15 received Ad26.COV2.S at low or high dose, single or two shots; five or six received placebo; per-sample allocation not given. Sampling took place 63 days after the first vaccine or placebo injection. An Ad26 vector that expressed Wuhan-strain SARS-CoV-2 spike constituted the vaccine. V was trimmed by 0 bases and J by 0 bases, leaving 7 bases between them. This CDR3 comprises 16 residues. Germline V gene sequence: CDR1 SGHRS, CDR2 YFSETQ.

The V gene is TRBV5-1, the J gene TRBJ1-6; D unclear. The receptor was derived from a person between 18 and 60 years old who received the Ad26.COV2.S COVID-19 vaccine or a placebo. Specimen: peripheral blood, collected in a trial of Ad26.COV2.S vaccine versus placebo. The CDR3 here is CASSLGVSSYNSPLHF. The CDR3 DNA sequence: TGCGCCAGCAGCTTGGGAGTCAGCTCCTATAATTCACCCCTCCACTTT.